This TCR beta chain was sequenced for a study of cytomegalovirus exposure and HLA in healthy donors (dated by TCRdb to 2017 to 2019). Regarding the research as a whole: An earlier analysis of around 600 of the donors reported 276 Gb of sequence data and more than 90 million unique TCR beta sequences from about 180 million T cells. Roughly 300 gigabases of sequencing data and 75 million to 85 million unique TCR sequences made up an early release that covered about 640 HLA-typed donors. Of the roughly 400 genotyped donors, over 70% fell in the genetic ancestry cluster associated with self-reported Caucasian donors. The aim of the study was to test whether cataloging public T cell receptors could identify signatures of past pathogen exposure. Using immunosequencing, the study profiled T cell repertoires from some 670 subjects and related those repertoires to cytomegalovirus serostatus. Besides the first cohort of approximately 670 subjects, a separate validation cohort made up of 120 or so different subjects was used. The study combined high-throughput TCR immunosequencing, statistical association of individual TCRs with disease status, and machine learning to predict cytomegalovirus infection status. To study patterns of TCR occurrence, a later analysis re-analyzed previously published TCR beta repertoires from 500 to 850 donors and added high-resolution HLA genotyping. The later analysis used no new phenotypic data to find candidate immune exposures, relying instead on TCR beta sequences and their occurrence across donors. An earlier analysis of approximately 500 of the donors applied high-throughput TCR beta sequencing to assess whether each TCR beta V gene segment acted as functional or pseudogenic. Donor age, sex, ethnicity and CMV serostatus were collected together with the repertoire data. Genome-wide SNP genotypes for about 65% of the roughly 670 donors were used in a later genetic analysis, which treated that subset as a discovery cohort. All discovery cohort repertoires had been generated on a single sequencing platform. HLA typing covered class I and class II loci at four-digit resolution. Typing coverage differed by locus: A, B, C, DRB1 and DQB1 were typed in about 629-640 donors, DQA1 in 522, DPA1 in some 600, and DPB1 in 472. Because of strong linkage in the cohort, four to six DR-DQ haplotypes were treated as single units for association and clustering. Among 350 to 400 genotyped donors of the cohort, an average of around 240,000 unique TCR beta nucleotide sequences were sequenced per donor, around 20% of them non-productive.

General findings and caveats noted by the study authors: Immune exposure information for the cohort was limited to CMV serostatus. In a later genetic analysis, fewer N-insertions in productive TCRs were reported among donors in an Asian-associated ancestry cluster than the 666-donor mean. The authors suggested that the approach could potentially be generalized to other disease states and immunological phenotypes. The classifier was reported to diagnose cytomegalovirus status with high specificity and sensitivity in both the original and validation cohorts. According to a later analysis, most CMV-associated TCR beta chains appeared to be HLA-restricted, and the HLA associations seemed to be driven largely by CMV exposure. A later genetic analysis associated a missense DCLRE1C variant with V-gene and J-gene trimming of TCR beta chains, and an independent cohort replicated the association. Several of the top co-occurrence clusters appeared to be linked to parvovirus B19, influenza, CMV and Epstein-Barr virus, according to a later analysis. Linkage disequilibrium might explain the correlated functional status among segregating V segments, but an unknown experimental factor could not be ruled out. In the study, approximately 150 TCR beta chains were listed as associated with cytomegalovirus. The earlier analysis of about 600 of the donors excluded approximately 15 rarely observed V segments, including chromosome 9 orphons, because counts were too low. In a later analysis, the rate of TCR association differed among HLA loci, with DRB1 alleles having the most associated TCRs and HLA-C alleles having the fewest. Because HLA typing was missing for some donors at each locus, association tests included only the typed subset. A few of the identified cytomegalovirus-associated TCR beta chains were confirmed in vitro to be specific for cytomegalovirus antigens. A cluster of highly shared sequence variants was judged likely to represent a technical artifact of the sequencing pipeline. A further reported finding was that TCR beta sequences accurately predicted the HLA-A and HLA-B alleles for most subjects in the first cohort. When HLA alleles, especially DR and DQ, strongly co-occurred, attributing TCR associations to individual alleles was difficult. While some public TCRs were present in many individuals, most TCR sequences turned up only very rarely across donors. Broadly in line with IMGT annotations, most TCR beta V segments showed up in productive rearrangements about 87% or about 30% of the time in an earlier analysis of 450 to 750 of the donors. In a later analysis, some 18,000 TCR beta sequences were associated with specific HLA alleles at a false discovery rate of 0.05. The presence/absence analyses assumed that sequencing depth was roughly uniform across donors, and that assumption may not be true. In this cohort, only TCR beta chains were sequenced, and detectable features were limited by the absence of alpha or paired-chain data. Compared with equally common non-associated chains, HLA-associated TCR beta chains in a later analysis were more clonally expanded and had lower generation probabilities.

Library preparation used the immunoSEQ multiplex PCR assay. The multiplex PCR relied on a mix of 60 forward primers for TCR Vbeta segments and 13 reverse primers for TCR Jbeta segments. Amplification of the CDR3 region of rearranged TCR beta genes was performed with a multiplex PCR assay on genomic DNA. The amplified TCR beta libraries were sequenced on the Illumina HiSeq System as 87-base-pair reads. The source study handled its data this way. In a later analysis, 80 million or so unique TCR beta chains were counted across the approximately 640 repertoires, and roughly 10 million of these chains were shared by at least two donors. Raw reads were error-corrected and collapsed into unique sequences with a nearest-neighbor algorithm that merged closely related sequences to remove PCR and sequencing errors. To assign V, D and J gene segments, CDR3 sequences were aligned to IMGT reference sequences. For a sequence to be retained, a match of at least six nucleotides was required to both a V gene segment and a J gene segment. Rearrangements were classified as productive when the CDR3 lacked stop codons and remained in frame with V and J, and all other rearrangements were classified as non-productive. Following IMGT convention, CDR3 was defined as the stretch from the second conserved V-encoded cysteine to the conserved J-encoded phenylalanine. In an earlier analysis of more than 550 of the donors, sequences lacking an unambiguous match to a single V gene segment were excluded. In an earlier analysis of around 600 of the donors, V segments were called functional above 56.7% productive rearrangements and were called segregating when the between-donor standard deviation exceeded 5%. A statistical classification framework was built for diagnosing cytomegalovirus status from the catalog of TCR beta chain sequences. In a later analysis, V and J genes were assigned by comparing TCR nucleotide sequences against IMGT/GENE-DB human TR gene sequences. The TCRdist pipeline was used in a later analysis to assign CDR3 sequences and most-parsimonious VDJ recombination scenarios. In a later analysis, every TCR beta chain was defined by the combination of its CDR3 amino acid sequence and its V-gene family, and reads without a unique V-gene family were dropped. In a later analysis, several hundred highly shared, low-generation-probability nucleotide sequences were removed to address suspected cross-contamination and a sequencing artifact. In a later analysis, a clonal expansion index for each public chain was calculated from normalized within-repertoire ranks of inferred template counts. A later analysis computed generation probabilities with a VDJ recombination model fitted to out-of-frame rearrangements, and checked the results against IGoR. In a later analysis, TCR-TCR, TCR-HLA and TCR-CMV co-occurrence was scored with hypergeometric tests, and a repertoire-size bias correction was applied to TCR pairs. In a later analysis, false discovery rates were estimated by permuting HLA or CMV assignments 20 times. A later analysis grouped co-occurring TCRs with DBSCAN, adding TCRdist sequence similarity when clustering within HLA-allele-positive subsets. Repertoires with fewer than 30,000 or more than 120,000 public chains were left out of co-occurrence clustering, as were about five repertoires with anomalous nucleotide sharing. In its TCRdb copy, this immuneACCESS table keeps in-frame sequences only and misses some clones. Where compared with another copy, unresolved V genes explain less than half of these, and the others have no known cause. V and J calls and clone size follow that table, whereas D and trimming were derived from the DNA. The sample records roughly 150,000 clones, roughly a tenth of which are singletons. 1.5% to 2% of the sample is held by the ten biggest clonotypes.

The cohort comprised under 700 healthy bone marrow donors. All cohort members were sampled while nominally healthy, although unrecorded immune exposures were likely present. The donor tested CMV seronegative and was one of the 352 seronegative cohort members. Each donor provided a peripheral blood sample, and peripheral blood mononuclear cells were used for TCR beta sequencing. The Qiagen DNeasy Blood Extraction Kit was used to extract genomic DNA from the blood cell samples. This clone was detected only a few times. The specificity of this receptor is unknown. No base qualities exist here, and no much larger clone lies one base off it. Material: PBMCs. The sequence derives from a male donor in good health and CMV-seronegative.

The DNA is as follows: TGTGCCAGCTCACCTGTTCAGGGCAGGGTCTACACCTTC. Its amino acids are CASSPVQGRVYTF. The chain joins TRBV18 to TRBJ1-2; TRBD1 is a weak D gene call, 5 bases matching. The V and J ends are trimmed by 3 bases and 10 bases, leaving 15 bases between them. Measured from the cysteine to the phenylalanine, the CDR3 is 13 residues long. Only the CDR3 DNA stays, 39 bases, in frame from base 1. The germline V gene provides CDR1 KGHSH and CDR2 LQKENI.